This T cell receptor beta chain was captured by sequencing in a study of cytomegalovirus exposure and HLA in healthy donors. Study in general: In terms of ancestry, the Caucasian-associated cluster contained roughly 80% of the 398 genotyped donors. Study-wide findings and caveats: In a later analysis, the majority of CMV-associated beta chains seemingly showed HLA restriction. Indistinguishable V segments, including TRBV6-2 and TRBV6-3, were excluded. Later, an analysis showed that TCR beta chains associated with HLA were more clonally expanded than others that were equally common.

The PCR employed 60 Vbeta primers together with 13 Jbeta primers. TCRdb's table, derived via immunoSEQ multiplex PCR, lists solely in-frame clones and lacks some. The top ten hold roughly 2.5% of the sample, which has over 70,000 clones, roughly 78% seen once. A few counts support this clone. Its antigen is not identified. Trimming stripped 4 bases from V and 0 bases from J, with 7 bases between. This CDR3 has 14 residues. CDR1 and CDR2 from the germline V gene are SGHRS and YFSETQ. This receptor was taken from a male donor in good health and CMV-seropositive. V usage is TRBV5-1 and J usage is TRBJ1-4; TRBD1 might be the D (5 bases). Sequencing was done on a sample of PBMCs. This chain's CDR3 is CASSLTATNEKLFF. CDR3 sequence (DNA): TGCGCCAGCAGCCTGACAGCAACTAATGAAAAACTGTTTTTT.